A selection of T cell receptor beta chains follows, all from one sample in a study of blood T cell repertoires in COVID-19. Repertoires were generated with immunoSEQ multiplex PCR, while TCRdb's copy carries only in-frame clones and drops some. The table shows over 150,000 clones, with 75% to 80% occurring only once. The sequenced sample consisted of peripheral blood. The receptor set was obtained from a woman aged 65 to 85 with acute or convalescent COVID-19. Both conserved end residues are part of each CDR3. A D gene is named only where the DNA matches it firmly. The size entry is marked missing in some rows and otherwise reads once, few, many or a size class.

v_call	j_call	d_call	clone_size	cdr3_nt	cdr3_aa
TRBV2	TRBJ2-3	-	-	TGTGCCAGCAGAGGACAGACAGATACGCAGTATTTT	CASRGQTDTQYF
TRBV24-1	TRBJ2-2	-	-	TGTGCCACCAACAGGGTTGGCACCGGGGAGCTGTTTTTT	CATNRVGTGELFF
TRBV7-9	TRBJ2-1	TRBD2	-	TGTGCCAGCAGCGCGGTGGGCCTAGCGGACAATGAGCAGTTCTTC	CASSAVGLADNEQFF
TRBV2	TRBJ2-7	-	-	TGTGCCAGCAGTGAAACACCTTACGAGCAGTACTTC	CASSETPYEQYF
TRBV19	TRBJ2-2	-	-	TGTGCCAGTAGCTTCGGTCTGAACACCGGGGAGCTGTTTTTT	CASSFGLNTGELFF
TRBV4-1	TRBJ2-7	TRBD1	-	TGCGCCAGCAGCCTACCGGGACAGGGTTCGTACGAGCAGTACTTC	CASSLPGQGSYEQYF
TRBV6-5	TRBJ2-4	TRBD1	-	TGTGCCAGCAGTTACTCGGACAGGGGAAACATTCAGTACTTC	CASSYSDRGNIQYF
TRBV7-9	TRBJ1-1	-	-	TGTGCCAGCAGCTTAATCCCGAACAGGGACACTGAAGCTTTCTTT	CASSLIPNRDTEAFF
TRBV6-5	TRBJ2-7	TRBD1	-	TGTGCCAGCCGGGACAGGGGCTTCGGCGAGCAGTACTTC	CASRDRGFGEQYF
TRBV27	TRBJ2-7	TRBD1	once	TGTGCCAGCAGTTTATCGGGACAGGGGGCCGGCGAGCAGTACTTC	CASSLSGQGAGEQYF
TRBV30	TRBJ2-1	TRBD2	-	TGTGCCTGGGACACAGGACTAGCGGGAGGCAATGAGCAGTTCTTC	CAWDTGLAGGNEQFF
TRBV7-9	TRBJ2-1	TRBD1	-	TGTGCCAGCAGCTTCCTGCCGGGACAGGGACCCAATGAGCAGTTCTTC	CASSFLPGQGPNEQFF
TRBV3-1/TRBV3-2	TRBJ2-7	-	-	TGTGCCAGCAGCCAGGAGGGGCGGCACGCCTACGAGCAGTACTTC	CASSQEGRHAYEQYF
TRBV3-1/TRBV3-2	TRBJ1-1	TRBD1	-	TGTGCCAGCAGCCCCCGGGACAGATTGAACACTGAAGCTTTCTTT	CASSPRDRLNTEAFF
TRBV7-9	TRBJ2-1	-	-	TGTGCCAGCAGCTCCCCGTGGGTTACAGGGTCCGGTGAGCAGTTCTTC	CASSSPWVTGSGEQFF
TRBV11-2	TRBJ2-7	TRBD1	-	TGTGCCAGCAGCTCACGGGGACAGGTCTCCTACGAGCAGTACTTC	CASSSRGQVSYEQYF
TRBV13	TRBJ1-3	-	-	TGTGCCAGCCGAAGGAGGCAGAACCCTTCTGGAAACACCATATATTTT	CASRRRQNPSGNTIYF
TRBV30	TRBJ1-6	-	-	TGTGCCTGGAAAGACAGCCGAAGGGTTTATAATTCACCCCTCCACTTT	CAWKDSRRVYNSPLHF
TRBV3-1/TRBV3-2	TRBJ1-6	-	-	TGTGCCAGCAGCCAAGGGCCGGGTAGCGATTCACCCCTCCACTTT	CASSQGPGSDSPLHF
TRBV29-1	TRBJ1-4	-	once	TGCAGCGTGAGCTCTAATGAAAAACTGTTTTTT	CSVSSNEKLFF
TRBV29-1	TRBJ2-3	-	-	TGCAGCGTTGGCCAGGCGGGACGGCGCACAGATACGCAGTATTTT	CSVGQAGRRTDTQYF
TRBV18	TRBJ2-1	TRBD2	-	TGTGCCAGCTCAGCCCAGAGGTCCGCAGAGGGGACTAGAGCCGGTTCCTACAATGAGCAGTTCTTC	CASSAQRSAEGTRAGSYNEQFF
TRBV7-9	TRBJ1-1	TRBD1	-	TGTGCCAGCAGCTCTCAGGGGGGCACTGAAGCTTTCTTT	CASSSQGGTEAFF
TRBV4-1	TRBJ2-1	-	-	TGCGCCAGCAGCAGCTTAGCGGACAATGAGCAGTTCTTC	CASSSLADNEQFF